This entry lists 3 T cell receptor beta chains sequenced from one sample in a study of blood T cell repertoires in COVID-19. Libraries were prepared by immunoSEQ multiplex PCR; TCRdb keeps only in-frame clonotypes and omits some of them. The sample has hundreds of thousands of clones, 88% seen once; the top ten hold 2% to 2.5%. Sequenced material: PBMCs or T cells enriched from blood (not recorded which). Every receptor here comes from a woman aged 60-70 years in a cohort exposed to, infected with or recovered from COVID-19 (not recorded which).

The V and J genes are TRBV15 and TRBJ2-1, with TRBD2 matching over 15 bases. Unmatched junction bases numbered 7, after V lost 1 base and J lost 9 bases. The CDR3 sequence is 17 residues long. Germline V gene lookup returns CDR1 LNHNV and CDR2 YYDKDF (reference sequence). DNA for the CDR3: TGTGCCACCAGCAGAGGACCGGGACTAGCGGGAGGATTTGAGCAGTTCTTC. It yields the protein CATSRGPGLAGGFEQFF.

The genes are TRBV19 and TRBJ2-1; 13 nucleotides align to TRBD2. The CDR3 is made up of 16 amino acids. CDR1 and CDR2 (germline): LNHDA, SQIVND (reference sequence). V trimming: 4 bases; J trimming: 9 bases; junction bases outside the gene matches: 9. CDR3 sequence (DNA): TGTGCCAGTAGTACAAACGTGGGACTAGCGGGAACTGAGCAGTTCTTC. Residues: CASSTNVGLAGTEQFF.

V and J are TRBV5-4 and TRBJ2-2; TRBD2 aligns across 8 bases. J was trimmed by 4 bases and V by 0 bases; bases with no gene match: 11. In germline, CDR1 is SGHNT, CDR2 YYREEE (reference sequence). This CDR3 has 18 amino acids. The chain's CDR3 is CASSLVPRGGVGTGELFF. DNA for the CDR3: TGTGCCAGCAGCTTGGTCCCCCGGGGGGGCGTAGGCACCGGGGAGCTGTTTTTT.